These T cell receptor beta chains were read from a single sample in a study of shared clonotypes between healthy human individuals. TCRdb's copy holds only in-frame clones and misses some; the assay was immunoSEQ multiplex PCR. The table has some 1.4 million clones, around 97% seen once. Material for sequencing was naive CD4+ T cells sorted from blood. The receptors come from a young man in good health. Both conserved end residues are part of each CDR3. A D gene is named only where the DNA matches it firmly. Size is omitted from some rows. Given values are once, few, many or a class for expanded clones.

D	V	length	J	size	DNA	CDR3
TRBD1	TRBV5-4	16	TRBJ2-2	NA	TGTGCCAGCAGCCCTCCGGGACAGTCGAACACCGGGGAGCTGTTTTTT	CASSPPGQSNTGELFF
TRBD1	TRBV29-1	12	TRBJ1-1	NA	TGCAGCGTTCAGGGGGGGAGCACTGAAGCTTTCTTT	CSVQGGSTEAFF
NA	TRBV6-4	15	TRBJ2-5	NA	TGTGCCAGCAGTGCCACGGGAGACGGTCTGGAGACCCAGTACTTC	CASSATGDGLETQYF
NA	TRBV25-1	14	TRBJ1-3	NA	TGTGCCAGCAGTGAATATTCGGCTGGAAACACCATATATTTT	CASSEYSAGNTIYF
NA	TRBV4-2	16	TRBJ2-2	NA	TGTGCCAGCAGCCAAGTCCAAGCCTCGAACACCGGGGAGCTGTTTTTT	CASSQVQASNTGELFF
NA	TRBV28	13	TRBJ2-5	NA	TGTGCCAGCGGGGGATGGCCCGGAGAGACCCAGTACTTC	CASGGWPGETQYF
NA	TRBV28	14	TRBJ2-2	NA	TGTGCCAGCAGCCGGTTAGGGGATACCGGGGAGCTGTTTTTT	CASSRLGDTGELFF
TRBD1	TRBV2	12	TRBJ2-7	few	TGTGCCAGCACCCGGGACAGCTACGAGCAGTACTTC	CASTRDSYEQYF
NA	TRBV5-8	15	TRBJ1-5	NA	TGTGCCAGCAGCTTGAGGCCGAGACAGAATCAGCCCCAGCATTTT	CASSLRPRQNQPQHF
NA	TRBV10-2	14	TRBJ2-5	NA	TGCGCCAGCAGTGAGGCTAGTGGAACTAGGACCCAGTACTTC	CASSEASGTRTQYF
TRBD2	TRBV4-3	20	TRBJ2-3	NA	TGCGCCAGCAGCTATGCCGGACCGGTCGCGAGCGGGAGTTTTACAGATACGCAGTATTTT	CASSYAGPVASGSFTDTQYF
NA	TRBV7-6	16	TRBJ2-5	NA	TGTGCCAGCAGCTTGCGCATCGAATCAGGGTGGGAGACCCAGTACTTC	CASSLRIESGWETQYF
NA	TRBV5-1	14	TRBJ2-7	NA	TGCGCCAGCAGCTTGGTTGGTAGTAACTACGAGCAGTACTTC	CASSLVGSNYEQYF
TRBD2	TRBV7-6	16	TRBJ2-5	NA	TGTGCCAGCAGCTGGGGTCTAGCGGGAGGCCAAGAGACCCAGTACTTC	CASSWGLAGGQETQYF
NA	TRBV7-2	13	TRBJ2-1	NA	TGTGCCAGCAGCTTAGTGGCTGAGAGTGAGCAGTTCTTC	CASSLVAESEQFF
NA	TRBV6-1	19	TRBJ2-1	NA	TGTGCCAGCAGTGAAGCTCAGGGTAGCGGCCTCCTCTCCTACAATGAGCAGTTCTTC	CASSEAQGSGLLSYNEQFF
TRBD1	TRBV28	13	TRBJ2-7	once	TGTGCCAGCACGCTTTCAGGGGGCTACGAGCAGTACTTC	CASTLSGGYEQYF
TRBD1	TRBV2	16	TRBJ2-4	NA	TGTGCCAGCAAGGGACAGCTCGGTTGGGCCAAAAACATTCAGTACTTC	CASKGQLGWAKNIQYF
NA	TRBV15	12	TRBJ2-5	NA	TGTGCCACCAGCAGAACCCGGGGTGACCAGTACTTC	CATSRTRGDQYF
TRBD2	TRBV5-5	14	TRBJ2-7	once	TGTGCCAGCAGCTTGGTAGCGGGGAACTACGAGCAGTACTTC	CASSLVAGNYEQYF
NA	TRBV19	13	TRBJ2-7	NA	TGTGCCAGCTCTCTCTCCCGGGGACAAGAGCGGTACTTC	CASSLSRGQERYF
NA	TRBV5-1	13	TRBJ2-7	NA	TGCGCCAGCAGCTTGGCGGTTGCGGGGGAGCAGTACTTC	CASSLAVAGEQYF
NA	TRBV11-2	11	TRBJ2-3	NA	TGTGCCAGCAGCCCGTCGGGTACGCAGTATTTT	CASSPSGTQYF
TRBD1	TRBV5-4	16	TRBJ1-2	NA	TGTGCCAGCAGCTCCTTCTCCGGGACAGACGCTTCTGGCTACACCTTC	CASSSFSGTDASGYTF
NA	TRBV18	15	TRBJ1-3	NA	TGTGCCAGCTCACCATATACGGACTCTGGAAACACCATATATTTT	CASSPYTDSGNTIYF
NA	TRBV10-1	12	TRBJ2-1	NA	TGCGCCAGCAGTGACGGGGCCACCCCTTCGTTCTTC	CASSDGATPSFF
TRBD1	TRBV18	19	TRBJ1-1	NA	TGTGCCAGCTCACCACCCTTCAGGGGGCCTGAATCTTTGAACACTGAAGCTTTCTTT	CASSPPFRGPESLNTEAFF
NA	TRBV12-2	22	TRBJ2-1	NA	TGTGCAAGTCGCTTAGCCCCCTCTCGACCGGGACTAGCGGGCCCCTCCTACAATGAGCAGTTCTTC	CASRLAPSRPGLAGPSYNEQFF
TRBD1	TRBV5-5	14	TRBJ1-2	NA	TGTGCCAGCAGACCGGGACAGGAGTACTATGGCTACACCTTC	CASRPGQEYYGYTF
NA	TRBV20-1	11	TRBJ2-7	NA	TGCAGTGCTCCTAAGGTGTACGAGCAGTACTTC	CSAPKVYEQYF
NA	TRBV5-1	15	TRBJ1-4	NA	TGCGCCAGCAGCCTATCCGGGACATGGGAAGAAAAACTGTTTTTT	CASSLSGTWEEKLFF
NA	TRBV11-2	15	TRBJ1-1	NA	TGTGCCAGCAGCTTAGATCCGGGGGCGCAGAGGGAAACTTTCTTT	CASSLDPGAQRETFF
NA	TRBV28	12	TRBJ1-2	NA	TGTGCCAGCACGGGGTCCCAGGGTCCCTACACCTTC	CASTGSQGPYTF
NA	TRBV28	13	TRBJ1-5	NA	TGTGCCAGCAGTTTGGCGGCGAATCAGCCCCAGCATTTT	CASSLAANQPQHF
TRBD2	TRBV11-2	14	TRBJ2-7	NA	TGTGCCAGCAGGGTGGTAGCGGGAGACTACGAGCAGTACTTC	CASRVVAGDYEQYF
TRBD2	TRBV30	16	TRBJ2-7	NA	TGTGCCTGGATTGGCGGTCTGGCGGGAGGGTCCTACGAGCAGTACTTC	CAWIGGLAGGSYEQYF
NA	TRBV4-1	16	TRBJ2-7	NA	TGCGCCAGCAGTCGTGTGGCGGCCAGGAGCTCCTACGAGCAGTACTTC	CASSRVAARSSYEQYF
TRBD1	TRBV28	16	TRBJ1-5	NA	TGTGCCAGCAGCGAGGGACAGTCGTATAGCAATCAGCCCCAGCATTTT	CASSEGQSYSNQPQHF
NA	TRBV27	14	TRBJ2-7	NA	TGTGCCAGCAGTCGACAGGCGGGGACCTACGAGCAGTACTTC	CASSRQAGTYEQYF
NA	TRBV5-6	15	TRBJ2-7	NA	TGTGCCAGCAGCCTTGGACCCGGGACTTTCTACGAGCAGTACTTC	CASSLGPGTFYEQYF
TRBD2	TRBV25-1	17	TRBJ2-3	NA	TGTGCCAGCACGGGACTAGCGGCCCTTGCTAGCACAGATACGCAGTATTTT	CASTGLAALASTDTQYF
TRBD1	TRBV4-3	18	TRBJ2-3	NA	TGCGCCAGCAGCCAAGAAAGTTCGGACAGGGAATTTACAGATACGCAGTATTTT	CASSQESSDREFTDTQYF
NA	TRBV18	15	TRBJ1-1	NA	TGTGCCAGCTCATCACCCCGGGGGGAGAACACTGAAGCTTTCTTT	CASSSPRGENTEAFF
NA	TRBV5-6	16	TRBJ2-4	NA	TGTGCCAGCAGCTTTACAGGACTCCTAGCCAAAAACATTCAGTACTTC	CASSFTGLLAKNIQYF
TRBD2	TRBV7-9	16	TRBJ2-3	NA	TGTGCCAGCAGTCACCCTAGCGGCCCAAACCTAGATACGCAGTATTTT	CASSHPSGPNLDTQYF
NA	TRBV28	13	TRBJ2-7	NA	TGTGCCAGCAGTTTAACAGTTCCCTACGAGCAGTACTTC	CASSLTVPYEQYF
NA	TRBV11-3	14	TRBJ2-7	NA	TGTGCCAGCAGCTTAGGCGGGCTAGCCTACGAGCAGTACTTC	CASSLGGLAYEQYF
TRBD1	TRBV5-1	15	TRBJ2-5	NA	TGCGCCAGCAGCTCGGGACAGGGGGTACGGGAGACCCAGTACTTC	CASSSGQGVRETQYF
TRBD1	TRBV5-1	15	TRBJ2-7	NA	TGCGCCAGCAGCTTGGGGGCAGGGGGCATCTACGAGCAGTACTTC	CASSLGAGGIYEQYF
NA	TRBV5-5	14	TRBJ1-1	NA	TGTGCCAGCAGCTTGCGAGGGGTGCGCACTGAAGCTTTCTTT	CASSLRGVRTEAFF
NA	TRBV6-5	16	TRBJ1-2	NA	TGTGCCAGCAGTTACTCCCCTTATTGGGCAGGGAATGGCTACACCTTC	CASSYSPYWAGNGYTF
TRBD1	TRBV2	19	TRBJ2-7	once	TGTGCCAGCAGAACCTGGACAGGGCGCGATCGACGGGAGAATGTCGAGCAGTACTTC	CASRTWTGRDRRENVEQYF
TRBD1	TRBV29-1	16	TRBJ2-7	NA	TGCAGCGTTGCTTTACCCCTGACAGGGAAAGCCCACGAGCAGTACTTC	CSVALPLTGKAHEQYF